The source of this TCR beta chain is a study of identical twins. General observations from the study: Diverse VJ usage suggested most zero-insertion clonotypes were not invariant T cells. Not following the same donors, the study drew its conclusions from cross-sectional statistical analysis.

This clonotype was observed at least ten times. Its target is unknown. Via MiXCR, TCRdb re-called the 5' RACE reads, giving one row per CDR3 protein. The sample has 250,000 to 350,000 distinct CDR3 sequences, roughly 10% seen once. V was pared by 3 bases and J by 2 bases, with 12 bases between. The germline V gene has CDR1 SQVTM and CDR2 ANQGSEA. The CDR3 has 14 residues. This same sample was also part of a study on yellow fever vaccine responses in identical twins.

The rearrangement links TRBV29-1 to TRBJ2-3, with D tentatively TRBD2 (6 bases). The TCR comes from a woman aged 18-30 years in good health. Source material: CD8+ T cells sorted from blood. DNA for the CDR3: TGCAGCGTTGAGGGGGACTTTCCCACAGATACGCAGTATTTT. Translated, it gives CSVEGDFPTDTQYF.